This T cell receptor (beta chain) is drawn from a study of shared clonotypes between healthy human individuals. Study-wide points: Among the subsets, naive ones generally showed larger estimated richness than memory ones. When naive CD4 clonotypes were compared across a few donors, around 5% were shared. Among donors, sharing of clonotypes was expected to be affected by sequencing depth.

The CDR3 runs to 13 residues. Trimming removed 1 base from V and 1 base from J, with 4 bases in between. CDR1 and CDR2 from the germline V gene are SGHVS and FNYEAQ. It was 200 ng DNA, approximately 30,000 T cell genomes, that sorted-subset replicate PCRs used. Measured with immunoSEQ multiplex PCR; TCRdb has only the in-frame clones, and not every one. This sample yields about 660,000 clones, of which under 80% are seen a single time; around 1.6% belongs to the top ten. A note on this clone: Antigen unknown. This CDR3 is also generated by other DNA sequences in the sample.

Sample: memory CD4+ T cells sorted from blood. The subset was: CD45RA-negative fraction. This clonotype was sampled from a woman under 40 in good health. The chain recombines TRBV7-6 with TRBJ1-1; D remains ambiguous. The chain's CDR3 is CASSLGQNTEAFF. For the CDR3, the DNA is TGTGCCAGCAGCTTAGGCCAGAACACTGAAGCTTTCTTT.